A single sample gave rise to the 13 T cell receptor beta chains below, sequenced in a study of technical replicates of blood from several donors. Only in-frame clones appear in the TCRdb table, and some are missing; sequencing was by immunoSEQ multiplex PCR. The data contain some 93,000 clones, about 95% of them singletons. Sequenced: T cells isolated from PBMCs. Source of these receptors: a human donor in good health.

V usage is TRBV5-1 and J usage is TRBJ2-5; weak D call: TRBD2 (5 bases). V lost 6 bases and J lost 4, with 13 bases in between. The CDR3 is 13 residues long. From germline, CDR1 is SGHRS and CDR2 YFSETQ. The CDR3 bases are TGCGCCAGCACCTTCTTGAGGGCAGAGACCCAGTACTTC. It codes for CASTFLRAETQYF.

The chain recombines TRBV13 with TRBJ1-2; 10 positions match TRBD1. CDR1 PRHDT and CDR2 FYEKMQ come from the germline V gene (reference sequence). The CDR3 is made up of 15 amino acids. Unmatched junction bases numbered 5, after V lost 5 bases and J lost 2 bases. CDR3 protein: CASSRMTGGNYGYTF. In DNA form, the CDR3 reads TGTGCCAGCAGCAGAATGACAGGGGGCAACTATGGCTACACCTTC.

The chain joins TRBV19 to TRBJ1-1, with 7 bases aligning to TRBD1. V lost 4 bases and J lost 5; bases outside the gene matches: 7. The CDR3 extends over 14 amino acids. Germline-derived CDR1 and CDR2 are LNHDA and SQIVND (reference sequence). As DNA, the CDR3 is TGTGCCAGTAGTACCCGACAGGGCGGGACTGAAGCTTTCTTT. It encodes CASSTRQGGTEAFF.

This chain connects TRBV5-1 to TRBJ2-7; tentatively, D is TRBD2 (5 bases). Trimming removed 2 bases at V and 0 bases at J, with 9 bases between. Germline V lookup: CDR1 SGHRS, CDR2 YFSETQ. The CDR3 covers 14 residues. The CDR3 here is CASSFAGSSYEQYF. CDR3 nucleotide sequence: TGCGCCAGCAGCTTTGCGGGCAGCTCCTACGAGCAGTACTTC.

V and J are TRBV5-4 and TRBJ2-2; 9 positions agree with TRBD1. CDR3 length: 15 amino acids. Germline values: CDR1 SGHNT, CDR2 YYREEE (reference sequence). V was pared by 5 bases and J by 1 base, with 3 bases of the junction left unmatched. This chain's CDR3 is CASRLGQGNTGELFF. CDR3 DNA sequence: TGTGCCAGCAGGCTGGGACAGGGGAACACCGGGGAGCTGTTTTTT.

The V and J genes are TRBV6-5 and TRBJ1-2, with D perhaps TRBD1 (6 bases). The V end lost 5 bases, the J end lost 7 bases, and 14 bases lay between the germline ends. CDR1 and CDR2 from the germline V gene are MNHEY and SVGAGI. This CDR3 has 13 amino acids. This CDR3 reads CASSQGSMGGYTF. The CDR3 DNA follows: TGTGCCAGCAGTCAGGGGTCCATGGGTGGCTACACCTTC.

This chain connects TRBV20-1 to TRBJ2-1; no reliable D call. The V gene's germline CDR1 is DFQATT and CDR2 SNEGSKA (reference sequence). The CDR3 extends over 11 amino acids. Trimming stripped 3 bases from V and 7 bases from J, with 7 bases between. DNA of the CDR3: TGCAGTGCTAGGAGGTGGAATGAGCAGTTCTTC. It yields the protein CSARRWNEQFF.

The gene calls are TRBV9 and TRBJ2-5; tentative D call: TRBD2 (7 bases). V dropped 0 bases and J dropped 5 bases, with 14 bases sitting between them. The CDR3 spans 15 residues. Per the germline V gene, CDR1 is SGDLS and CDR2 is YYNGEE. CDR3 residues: CASSVATGGVETQYF. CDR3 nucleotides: TGTGCCAGCAGCGTAGCTACGGGGGGCGTGGAGACCCAGTACTTC.

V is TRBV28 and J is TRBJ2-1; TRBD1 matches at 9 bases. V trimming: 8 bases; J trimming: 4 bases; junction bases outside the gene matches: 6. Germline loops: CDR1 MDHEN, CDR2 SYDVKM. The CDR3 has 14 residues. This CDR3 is CASQGQGAYNEQFF. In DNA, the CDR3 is TGTGCCAGCCAGGGACAGGGCGCATACAATGAGCAGTTCTTC.

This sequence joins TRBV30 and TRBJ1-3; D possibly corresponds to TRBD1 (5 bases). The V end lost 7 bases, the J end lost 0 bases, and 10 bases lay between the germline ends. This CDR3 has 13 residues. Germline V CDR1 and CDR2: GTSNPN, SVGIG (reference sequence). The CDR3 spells CAFDSHSGNTIYF. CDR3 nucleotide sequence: TGTGCCTTTGACAGTCACTCTGGAAACACCATATATTTT.

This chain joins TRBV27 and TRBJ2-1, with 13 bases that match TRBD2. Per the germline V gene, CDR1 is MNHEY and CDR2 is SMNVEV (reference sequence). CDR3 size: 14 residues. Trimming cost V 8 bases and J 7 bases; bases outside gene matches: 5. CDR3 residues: CASRLAGGANEQFF. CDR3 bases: TGTGCCAGCCGACTAGCGGGAGGAGCGAATGAGCAGTTCTTC.

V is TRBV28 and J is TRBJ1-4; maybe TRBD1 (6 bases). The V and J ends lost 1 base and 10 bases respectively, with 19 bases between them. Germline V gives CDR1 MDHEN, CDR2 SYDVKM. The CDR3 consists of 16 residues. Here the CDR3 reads CASSLYLTGEDTKLFF. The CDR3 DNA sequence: TGTGCCAGCAGTTTATATCTGACAGGCGAAGACACAAAACTGTTTTTT.

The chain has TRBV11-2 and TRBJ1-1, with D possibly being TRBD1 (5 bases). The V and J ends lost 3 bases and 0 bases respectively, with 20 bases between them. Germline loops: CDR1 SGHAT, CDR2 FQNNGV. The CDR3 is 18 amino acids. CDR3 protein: CASSFPTRSGQMNTEAFF. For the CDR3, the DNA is TGTGCCAGCAGCTTCCCGACTCGATCCGGACAAATGAACACTGAAGCTTTCTTT.